This T cell receptor (beta chain) was identified during a study of blood T cell repertoires in COVID-19. Measured with immunoSEQ multiplex PCR; TCRdb has only the in-frame clones, and not every one. The sample shows about 27,000 clones, 82% of them seen only once. V lost 0 bases to trimming and J lost 8 bases, with 10 bases between them. CDR3 length: 13 residues. CDR1 is MNHNY, CDR2 SVGAGI, per germline (reference sequence). This rearrangement joins TRBV6-6 to TRBJ1-2; possibly TRBD1 for D (6 bases). The material sequenced was peripheral blood. This receptor was identified in a man older than 75 with active or convalescent COVID-19. CDR3: CASSYSDGQGYTF. In nucleotides, the CDR3 is TGTGCCAGCAGTTACTCAGACGGACAGGGCTACACCTTC.